The next 3 T cell receptor beta chains were all read from a single sample in a study of blood T cell repertoires in COVID-19. Clones were read by immunoSEQ multiplex PCR, and TCRdb kept only the in-frame ones, dropping some. The data show 200,000 or so clones, approximately 88% seen once. What was sequenced was PBMCs or T cells enriched from blood (not recorded which). The receptors were gathered from a woman aged 40 to 50 with acute COVID-19.

This chain uses TRBV19 with TRBJ2-1; possible D gene TRBD1, 6 bases. The CDR3 contains 12 residues. Germline-derived CDR1 and CDR2 are LNHDA and SQIVND (reference sequence). The V end was cut by 8 bases, the J end by 4 bases, with 9 bases between. Here the CDR3 reads CASCDRYNEQFF. CDR3 DNA: TGTGCCAGTTGCGACAGGTACAATGAGCAGTTCTTC.

This clone was seen a handful of times. The CDR3 sequence is CASSIRGRLYGYTF. Written as DNA, the CDR3 is TGTGCCAGTAGTATCAGGGGGCGCCTCTATGGCTACACCTTC. This chain uses TRBV19 with TRBJ1-2; TRBD1 agrees at 8 bases. The junction had 4 bases not matched to a gene; V was cut back by 3 bases and J by 4 bases. The CDR3 spans 14 residues. Germline V gene lookup returns CDR1 LNHDA and CDR2 SQIVND (reference sequence).

The rearrangement links TRBV29-1 to TRBJ2-5; 8 bases agree with TRBD2. Germline CDR1 SQVTM, CDR2 ANQGSEA. Trimming removed 4 bases from V and 2 bases from J; junction bases left unmatched: 6. The length of the CDR3 is 14 residues. The CDR3 here is CSVGLVAGQETQYF. The CDR3 DNA reads as TGCAGCGTTGGTTTGGTAGCGGGGCAAGAGACCCAGTACTTC.